These T cell receptor beta chains were read from a single sample in a study of a mutant IDH1 vaccine in newly diagnosed glioma. These receptors have no identified antigens. Assay used: immunoSEQ multiplex PCR; TCRdb lists only in-frame clones, some missing. The sample lists 30,000 to 40,000 clones, more than 80% seen once, with approximately 5.1% in the top ten. The specimen was PBMCs, collected from a glioma patient whose treatment included an IDH1 peptide vaccine. These receptors were collected from a man aged 35 to 55 with glioma. CDR3s include the opening cysteine and the closing phenylalanine or tryptophan. Each record gives: V gene, J gene, D gene, clone size, CDR3 DNA, CDR3 protein. D genes are given only for firm matches. The size field is filled for only some rows; it gives once, few, many or a size class.

TRBV28	TRBJ2-6	.	.	TGTGCCAGCAGTTTAAGAGGGGCTGGGGCCAACGTCCTGACTTTC	CASSLRGAGANVLTF
TRBV4-2	TRBJ1-2	TRBD1	.	TGTGCCAGCAGCCAAGGGGACAGGATTGGCTACACCTTC	CASSQGDRIGYTF
TRBV19	TRBJ2-2	.	.	TGTGCCAGTAGTATAGATAATACCGGGGAGCTGTTTTTT	CASSIDNTGELFF
TRBV29-1	TRBJ1-2	.	.	TGCAGCGTTGATAGGGCGGAGACTGGATATGGCTACACCTTC	CSVDRAETGYGYTF
TRBV7-2	TRBJ2-5	.	.	TGTGCCAGCAGCTTAGTATCTAATTCACGTCAAGAGACCCAGTACTTC	CASSLVSNSRQETQYF
TRBV30	TRBJ2-2	TRBD2	.	TGTGCCTGGAGGCTAGCGGGGGGGCCCAGGACCGGGGAGCTGTTTTTT	CAWRLAGGPRTGELFF
TRBV20-1	TRBJ1-2	.	few	TGCAGACCTTCGCTCATCTATGGCTACACCTTC	CRPSLIYGYTF
TRBV6-5	TRBJ1-4	.	.	TGTGCCAGCAGTCAGGCGACGGTTTCTAATGAAAAACTGTTTTTT	CASSQATVSNEKLFF
TRBV9	TRBJ1-4	.	.	TGTGCCAGCAGCGTAGGTGGGGGCTGGGAAGAAAAACTGTTTTTT	CASSVGGGWEEKLFF
TRBV4-3	TRBJ1-1	.	.	TGCGCCAGCAGCCATGGGAGTACAGGAAGGAGGACTGAAGCTTTCTTT	CASSHGSTGRRTEAFF
TRBV7-2	TRBJ1-6	.	.	TGTGCCAGCAGCTTAGCGGAGGGTTCCTATAATTCACCCCTCCACTTT	CASSLAEGSYNSPLHF
TRBV27	TRBJ2-7	TRBD2	.	TGTGCCAGCAGTTTAGCGGGAGGTCCCTACGAGCAGTACTTC	CASSLAGGPYEQYF
TRBV6-4	TRBJ2-1	TRBD2	.	TGTGCCAGCAGTGACATTTTGGGACTAGCGGGGGGGCAGGGCTACAATGAGCAGTTCTTC	CASSDILGLAGGQGYNEQFF
TRBV6-1	TRBJ1-5	.	.	TGTGCCAGCAGTGAATCCTCGGGGAGCAATCAGCCCCAGCATTTT	CASSESSGSNQPQHF
TRBV23-1	TRBJ1-3	.	.	TGCGCCAGCAGTCAATCCCGGGAGAACTCTGGAAACACCATATATTTT	CASSQSRENSGNTIYF
TRBV5-6	TRBJ2-3	.	.	TGTGCCAGCACCCTTACCCGAGCTAGCACAGATACGCAGTATTTT	CASTLTRASTDTQYF
TRBV6-1	TRBJ2-7	.	.	TGTGCCAGCAGTGAAGCTCAGCCTATCTCCTACGAGCAGTACTTC	CASSEAQPISYEQYF
TRBV29-1	TRBJ1-2	.	.	TGCAGCGTTGAAAGAAGGGGCGCGCGTTCGGATGGCTACACCTTC	CSVERRGARSDGYTF
TRBV2	TRBJ2-7	.	.	TGTGCCAGCAGTGAAGTCGGGGGCAACGAGCAGTACTTC	CASSEVGGNEQYF
TRBV18	TRBJ1-4	.	.	TGTGCCAGCTCACCGGAGGGGACTAATGAAAAACTGTTTTTT	CASSPEGTNEKLFF
TRBV7-3	TRBJ1-2	.	few	TGTGCCAGCAGCTTCCGGGTAGGACCGATCGTAGCTAACTATGGCTACACCTTC	CASSFRVGPIVANYGYTF
TRBV7-9	TRBJ1-2	.	.	TGTGCCAGCAGCCCCTATTCCGGATATAACTATGGCTACACCTTC	CASSPYSGYNYGYTF
TRBV9	TRBJ2-5	TRBD2	.	TGTGCCAGCAGCCTGAGCGGGGGTCAAGAGACCCAGTACTTC	CASSLSGGQETQYF
TRBV10-3	TRBJ1-2	.	.	TGTGCCATCAGTGAGTCGACTCTTCTCCGTACCTCCCCAGTCTACACCTTC	CAISESTLLRTSPVYTF
TRBV4-3	TRBJ2-2	TRBD2	few	TGCGCCAGCAGCCATACAGGGACTAGGACCGGGGAGCTGTTTTTT	CASSHTGTRTGELFF
TRBV6-5	TRBJ2-3	.	.	TGTGCCAGCAGTCGAGGGGAAACTAGCACAGATACGCAGTATTTT	CASSRGETSTDTQYF